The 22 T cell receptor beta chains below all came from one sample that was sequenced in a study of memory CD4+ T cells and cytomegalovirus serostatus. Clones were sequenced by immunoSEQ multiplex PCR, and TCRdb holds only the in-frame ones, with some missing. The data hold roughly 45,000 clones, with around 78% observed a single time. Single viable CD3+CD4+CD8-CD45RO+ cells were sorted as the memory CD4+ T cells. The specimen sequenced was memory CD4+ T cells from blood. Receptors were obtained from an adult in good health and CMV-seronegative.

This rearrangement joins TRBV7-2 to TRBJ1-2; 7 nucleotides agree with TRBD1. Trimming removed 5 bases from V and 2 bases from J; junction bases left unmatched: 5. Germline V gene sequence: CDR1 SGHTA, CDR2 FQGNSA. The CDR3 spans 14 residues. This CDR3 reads CASSGQASNYGYTF. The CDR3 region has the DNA TGTGCCAGCAGCGGACAGGCCTCAAACTATGGCTACACCTTC.

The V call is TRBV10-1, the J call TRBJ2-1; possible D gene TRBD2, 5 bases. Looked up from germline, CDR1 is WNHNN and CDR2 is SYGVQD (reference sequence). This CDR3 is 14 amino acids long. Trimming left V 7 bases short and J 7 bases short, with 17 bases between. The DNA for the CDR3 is TGCGCCAGCAACGGCGGCGGGTACGGGAATGAGCAGTTCTTC. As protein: CASNGGGYGNEQFF.

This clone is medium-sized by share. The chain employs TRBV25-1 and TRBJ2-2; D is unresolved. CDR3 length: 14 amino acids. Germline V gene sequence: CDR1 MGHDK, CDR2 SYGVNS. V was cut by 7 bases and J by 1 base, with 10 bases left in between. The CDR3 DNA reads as TGTGCCAGCACTCCAGCAGAGAACACCGGGGAGCTGTTTTTT. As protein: CASTPAENTGELFF.

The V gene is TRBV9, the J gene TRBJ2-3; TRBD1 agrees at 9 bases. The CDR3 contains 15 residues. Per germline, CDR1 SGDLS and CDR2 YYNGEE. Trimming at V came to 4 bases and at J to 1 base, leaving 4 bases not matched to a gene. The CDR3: CASSLRDRGTDTQYF. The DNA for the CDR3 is TGTGCCAGCAGCCTCCGGGACAGGGGCACAGATACGCAGTATTTT.

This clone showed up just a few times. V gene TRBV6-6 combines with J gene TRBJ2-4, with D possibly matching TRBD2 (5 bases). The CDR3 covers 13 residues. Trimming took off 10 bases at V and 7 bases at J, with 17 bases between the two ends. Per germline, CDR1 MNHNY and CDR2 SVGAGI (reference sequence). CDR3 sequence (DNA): TGTGCCACCCTAGTGAAGGAGCGGAACATTCAGTACTTC. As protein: CATLVKERNIQYF.

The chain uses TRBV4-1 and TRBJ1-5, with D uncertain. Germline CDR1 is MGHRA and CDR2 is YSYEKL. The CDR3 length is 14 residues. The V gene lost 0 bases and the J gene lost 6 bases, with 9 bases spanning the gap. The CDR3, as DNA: TGCGCCAGCAGCCAAGATACGGGAGGTCAGCCCCAGCATTTT. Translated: CASSQDTGGQPQHF.

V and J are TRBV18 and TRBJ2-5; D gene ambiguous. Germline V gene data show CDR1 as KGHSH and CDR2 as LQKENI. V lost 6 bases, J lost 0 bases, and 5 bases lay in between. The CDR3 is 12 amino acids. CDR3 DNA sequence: TGTGCCAGCTCCACATACCAAGAGACCCAGTACTTC. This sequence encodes CASSTYQETQYF.

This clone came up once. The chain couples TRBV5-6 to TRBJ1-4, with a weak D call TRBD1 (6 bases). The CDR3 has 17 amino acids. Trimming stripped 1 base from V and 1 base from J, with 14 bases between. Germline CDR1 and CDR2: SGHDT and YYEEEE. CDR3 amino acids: CASSLRTGSRTNEKLFF. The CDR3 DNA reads TGTGCCAGCAGCTTGAGAACAGGGAGTAGAACTAATGAAAAACTGTTTTTT.

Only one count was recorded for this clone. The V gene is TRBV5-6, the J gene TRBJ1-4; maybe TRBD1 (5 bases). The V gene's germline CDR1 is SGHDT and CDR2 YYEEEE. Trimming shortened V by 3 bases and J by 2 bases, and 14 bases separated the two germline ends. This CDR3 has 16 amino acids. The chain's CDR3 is CASSSVGAGTNEKLFF. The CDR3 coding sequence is TGTGCCAGCAGCTCCGTCGGGGCAGGGACTAATGAAAAACTGTTTTTT.

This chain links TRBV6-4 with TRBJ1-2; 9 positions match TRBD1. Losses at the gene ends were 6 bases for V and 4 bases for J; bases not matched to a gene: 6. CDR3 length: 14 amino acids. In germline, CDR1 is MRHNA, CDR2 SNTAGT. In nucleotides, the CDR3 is TGTGCCAGCAGGGGACAGGGACGGGGCTATGGCTACACCTTC. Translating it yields CASRGQGRGYGYTF.

The CDR3: CASSPGLAGVQQYF. In DNA, the CDR3 is TGTGCCAGTAGCCCGGGACTAGCGGGGGTACAGCAGTACTTC. V gene TRBV19 combines with J gene TRBJ2-7, with 14 nucleotides matching TRBD2. The V segment lost 6 bases and the J segment 8 bases; nucleotides outside the gene matches: 6. Germline V gene sequence: CDR1 LNHDA, CDR2 SQIVND (reference sequence). The CDR3 length is 14 residues.

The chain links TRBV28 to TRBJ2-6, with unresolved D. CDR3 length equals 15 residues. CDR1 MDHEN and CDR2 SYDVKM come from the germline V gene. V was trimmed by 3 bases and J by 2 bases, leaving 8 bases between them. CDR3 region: CASSLSVAGANVLTF. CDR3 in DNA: TGTGCCAGCAGTTTGTCGGTCGCTGGGGCCAACGTCCTGACTTTC.

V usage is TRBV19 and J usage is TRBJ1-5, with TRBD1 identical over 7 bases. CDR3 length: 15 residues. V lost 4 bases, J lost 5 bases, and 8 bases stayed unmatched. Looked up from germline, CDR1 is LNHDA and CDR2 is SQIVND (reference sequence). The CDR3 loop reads CASSRTTGSHQPQHF. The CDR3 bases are TGTGCCAGTAGTAGAACGACAGGGTCACATCAGCCCCAGCATTTT.

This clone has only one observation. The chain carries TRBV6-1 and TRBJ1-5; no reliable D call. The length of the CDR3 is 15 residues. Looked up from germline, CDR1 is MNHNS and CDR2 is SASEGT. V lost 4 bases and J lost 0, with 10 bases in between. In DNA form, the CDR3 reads TGTGCCAGCAGTGTTACAGCATATAGCAATCAGCCCCAGCATTTT. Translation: CASSVTAYSNQPQHF.

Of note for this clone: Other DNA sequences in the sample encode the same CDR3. The CDR3 sequence is CSAESQETQYF. CDR3 bases: TGCAGTGCTGAAAGTCAAGAGACCCAGTACTTC. The J gene is TRBJ2-5, the V gene TRBV20-1; no clear D gene. V dropped 5 bases and J dropped 2 bases, with 6 bases sitting between them. The CDR3 is 11 residues long. In germline, CDR1 is DFQATT, CDR2 SNEGSKA (reference sequence).

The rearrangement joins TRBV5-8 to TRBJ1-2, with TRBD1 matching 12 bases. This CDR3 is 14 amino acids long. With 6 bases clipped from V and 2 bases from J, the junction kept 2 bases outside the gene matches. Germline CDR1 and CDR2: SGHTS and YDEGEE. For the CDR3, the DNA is TGTGCCAGCACCGGGACAGGGGGCAACTATGGCTACACCTTC. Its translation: CASTGTGGNYGYTF. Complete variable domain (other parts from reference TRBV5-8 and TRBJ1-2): EAGVTQSPTHLIKTRGQQATLRCSPISGHTSVYWYQQALGLGLQFLLWYDEGEERNRGNFPPRFSGRQFPNYSSELNVNALELEDSALYLCASTGTGGNYGYTFGSGTRLTVV.

The CDR3 is CAWSSLVGANVLTF. The CDR3 DNA sequence: TGTGCCTGGAGTTCTCTTGTGGGGGCCAACGTCCTGACTTTC. This chain links TRBV30 with TRBJ2-6; D remains unclear. Per the germline V gene, CDR1 is GTSNPN and CDR2 is SVGIG (reference sequence). The V gene lost 2 bases and the J gene lost 4 bases, with 9 bases spanning the gap. The CDR3 totals 14 residues. Full variable domain (remainder filled in from reference TRBV30 and TRBJ2-6): SQTIHQWPATLVQPVGSPLSLECTVEGTSNPNLYWYRQAAGRGLQLLFYSVGIGQISSEVPQNLSASRPQDRQFILSSKKLLLSDSGFYLCAWSSLVGANVLTFGAGSRLTVL.

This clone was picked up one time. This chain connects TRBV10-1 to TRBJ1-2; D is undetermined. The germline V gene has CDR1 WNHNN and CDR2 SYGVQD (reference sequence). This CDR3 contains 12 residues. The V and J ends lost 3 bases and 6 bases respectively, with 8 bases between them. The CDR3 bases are TGCGCCAGCAGTGATGGAGCAAATGGCTACACCTTC. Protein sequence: CASSDGANGYTF.

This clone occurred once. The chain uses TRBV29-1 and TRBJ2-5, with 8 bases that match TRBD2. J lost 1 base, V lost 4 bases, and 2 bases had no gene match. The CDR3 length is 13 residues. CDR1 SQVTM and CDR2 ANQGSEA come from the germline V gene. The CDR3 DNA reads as TGCAGCGTTGGGACTAGCCCCCAAGAGACCCAGTACTTC. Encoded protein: CSVGTSPQETQYF.

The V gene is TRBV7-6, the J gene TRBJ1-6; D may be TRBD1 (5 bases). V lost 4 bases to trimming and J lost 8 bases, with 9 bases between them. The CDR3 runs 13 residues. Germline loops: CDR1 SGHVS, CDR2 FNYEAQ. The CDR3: CASSSGVDSPLHF. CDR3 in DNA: TGTGCCAGCAGCTCGGGGGTGGATTCACCCCTCCACTTT.

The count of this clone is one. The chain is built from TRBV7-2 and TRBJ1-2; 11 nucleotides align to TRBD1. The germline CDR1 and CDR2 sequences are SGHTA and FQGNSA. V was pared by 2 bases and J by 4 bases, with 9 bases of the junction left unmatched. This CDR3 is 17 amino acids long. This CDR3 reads CASSLNRGTGGAYGYTF. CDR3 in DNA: TGTGCCAGCAGCTTAAACCGAGGGACAGGGGGGGCCTATGGCTACACCTTC.

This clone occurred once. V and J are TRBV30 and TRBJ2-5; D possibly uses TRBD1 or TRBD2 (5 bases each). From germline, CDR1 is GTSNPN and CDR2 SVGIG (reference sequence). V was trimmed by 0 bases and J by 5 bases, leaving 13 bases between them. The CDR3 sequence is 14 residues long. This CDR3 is CAWSVQRGAETQYF. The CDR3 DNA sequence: TGTGCCTGGAGTGTACAACGGGGCGCCGAGACCCAGTACTTC. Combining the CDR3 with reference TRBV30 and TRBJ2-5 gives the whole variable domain SQTIHQWPATLVQPVGSPLSLECTVEGTSNPNLYWYRQAAGRGLQLLFYSVGIGQISSEVPQNLSASRPQDRQFILSSKKLLLSDSGFYLCAWSVQRGAETQYFGPGTRLLVL.